The subject of this entry is one T cell receptor (beta chain). No cognate antigen has been identified for it. The record has no base qualities; no much larger clone is one base away. The entire amount of isolated RNA was reverse transcribed using the High Capacity cDNA Reverse Transcription Kit, so the sequenced TCRB transcripts were expressed ones. Survey-depth immunoSEQ sequencing was performed on stem cell-like memory T cell samples, with an average of about 940,000 total reads per sample. Sorted cells were lysed in RLT buffer, and RNA was extracted using DNase-treated RNeasy Micro or Mini kits according to cell number. Each cell subset was processed separately to prevent cross-contamination, with patient and healthy donor samples processed together. TCRB sequences were amplified from cDNA with the immunoSEQ multiplex PCR, producing 87-bp fragments spanning the CDR3 region. Amplicons were sequenced on the Illumina HiSeq platform. Per the authors' processing: PCR bias was corrected computationally using synthetic template baselines, and reads within Hamming distance 2 were collapsed, with unmergeable singletons discarded. By aligning reads against IMGT, V, D and J genes, CDR3 length, and insertions or deletions at six rearrangement sites were assigned. Clonotype counts were normalized to sorted cell number within each subset before computing true diversity and Gini coefficients with the tcR R package. The overlap coefficient, calculated on TCRB nucleotide sequences, was used to quantify repertoire sharing. Not all clones reach the TCRdb copy of this immuneACCESS table, which keeps in-frame sequences only. Checked studies attribute under half of the gap to unresolved V genes and leave the rest unexplained. The V and J calls and clone size are taken from that table; D and trimming were inferred from the DNA. The sample records 15,000 to 20,000 clones, about 53% of which are singletons. In total, the top ten clones hold approximately 0.4% of the sample.

Each donor gave one peripheral blood draw, about 110 mL on average, collected into heparinised tubes. A BD FACSAria II and a panel including CD45RO, CCR7, CD25, CD127, CD95 and CD27 were used to sort naive, central memory, regulatory and stem cell-like memory CD4+ T cells. All sorted populations exceeded 95% purity. PBMCs were separated immediately by Lymphoprep density gradient centrifugation and were stained directly, without being cultured. To minimize batch effects, samples were stained and sorted in pairs, one healthy donor with one patient per experiment. The data are from a study of beta chain features in type 1 diabetes (dated by TCRdb to the late 2010s). With regard to the full study: Mean age, gender distribution, total cell number and subset yield did not differ between patients and healthy donors. Across all samples, approximately 98,000,000 sorted cells were examined, and cell number per subset correlated strongly with RNA yield. Regulatory and stem cell-like memory subsets were obtained from only 8 patients and roughly 8 healthy donors, while naive and central memory subsets were obtained from all 30 or so donors. The study compared the TCRB repertoires of sorted circulating CD4+ T cell subsets in recently diagnosed type 1 diabetes patients with those in matched healthy donors.

The germline V gene gives CDR1 as LGHNA and CDR2 as YSLEER. From the cysteine up to the phenylalanine, the CDR3 has a length of 16 residues. Only the CDR3 DNA stays, 48 bases, in frame from base 1. V is clipped by 0 bases and J by 3 bases, and the sequence between their germline boundaries is 14 bases long. What the work shows at the level of the full study, not this receptor alone: PCR might favor shorter templates, but patient and control samples were amplified and corrected together, so any skew would affect both groups equally. Because cDNA rather than genomic DNA was sequenced, highly expressing activated cells could have been over-represented, although no difference in activation and CD3 levels was found between groups. Type 1 diabetes patients showed a moderate but significant shortening of TCRB CDR3 length in all four CD4+ subsets. Fewer insertions and more nucleotide deletions at VDJ recombination sites were observed in patients with type 1 diabetes, implying thymic rearrangement abnormalities. The naive, central memory and regulatory TCRB repertoires appeared to resemble one another more closely among patients than among healthy donors. HLA sub-analyses involved small numbers of individuals, so any influence of HLA type on TCRB rearrangement remained unresolved.

Rearrangement joined TRBV4-3 to TRBJ1-2; a weak D assignment points to TRBD1 (5 bases agree). This TCR derives from a man aged 18 to 30 in good health. Input material: stem cell memory CD4+ T cells from blood. Taken with the paper, the label for cell subset or site translates to: stem cell-like memory CD4+ T cells. The CDR3 region: CASSQEFPGRYYGYTF. The DNA sequence follows: TGCGCCAGCAGCCAAGAGTTCCCAGGGAGGTACTATGGCTACACCTTC.